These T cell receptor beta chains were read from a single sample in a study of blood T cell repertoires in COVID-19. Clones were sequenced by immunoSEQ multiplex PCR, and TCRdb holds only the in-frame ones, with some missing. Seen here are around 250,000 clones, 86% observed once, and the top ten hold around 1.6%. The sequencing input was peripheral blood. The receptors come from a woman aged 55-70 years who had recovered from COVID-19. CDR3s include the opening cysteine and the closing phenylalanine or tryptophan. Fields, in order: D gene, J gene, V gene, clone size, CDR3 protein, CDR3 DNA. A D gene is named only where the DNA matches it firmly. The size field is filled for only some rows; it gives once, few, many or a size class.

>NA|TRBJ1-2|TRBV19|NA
CASSIGIATVGGYTF
TGTGCCAGTAGTATCGGCATTGCGACAGTCGGGGGCTACACCTTC
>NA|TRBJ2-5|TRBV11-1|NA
CASSLEGVQYF
TGTGCCAGCAGCTTAGAGGGGGTCCAGTACTTC
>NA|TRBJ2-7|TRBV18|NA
CASSPRRAVENEQYF
TGTGCCAGCTCACCTAGGCGGGCCGTGGAGAACGAGCAGTACTTC
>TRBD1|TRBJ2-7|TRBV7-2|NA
CASRPPDRVSEQYF
TGTGCCAGCAGACCCCCGGACAGGGTTTCCGAGCAGTACTTC
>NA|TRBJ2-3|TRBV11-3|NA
CASSLGRSTDTQYF
TGTGCCAGCAGCTTAGGGAGGAGCACAGATACGCAGTATTTT
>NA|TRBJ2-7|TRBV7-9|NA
CASSWSSYEQYF
TGTGCCAGCAGCTGGAGCTCCTACGAGCAGTACTTC
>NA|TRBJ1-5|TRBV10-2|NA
CASSSAGGNQPQHF
TGCGCCAGCAGTTCAGCGGGGGGCAATCAGCCCCAGCATTTT
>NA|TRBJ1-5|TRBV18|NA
CASSRSGLNQPQHF
TGTGCCAGCTCACGATCGGGACTCAATCAGCCCCAGCATTTT
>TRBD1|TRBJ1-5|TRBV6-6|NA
CASSYGPTGGNQPQHF
TGTGCCAGCAGTTACGGCCCAACAGGGGGCAATCAGCCCCAGCATTTT
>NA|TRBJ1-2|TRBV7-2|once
CASSLNSRGVGYTF
TGTGCCAGCAGCTTAAATTCCCGGGGGGTTGGCTACACCTTC
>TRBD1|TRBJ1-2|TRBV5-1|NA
CASSLVPGPQGGGYTF
TGCGCCAGCAGCTTGGTCCCCGGACCTCAGGGGGGTGGCTACACCTTC
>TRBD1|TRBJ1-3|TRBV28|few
CASSRGRDRPSGGNTIYF
TGTGCCAGCAGCCGAGGACGGGACAGACCTTCTGGGGGAAACACCATATATTTT
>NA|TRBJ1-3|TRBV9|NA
CASSVGSSGNTIYF
TGTGCCAGCAGCGTAGGTTCATCTGGAAACACCATATATTTT
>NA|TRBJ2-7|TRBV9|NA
CASSALMAGDEQYF
TGTGCCAGCAGCGCCCTGATGGCAGGGGACGAGCAGTACTTC
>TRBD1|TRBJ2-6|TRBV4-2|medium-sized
CASSRFRDRETGANVLTF
TGTGCCAGCAGCCGATTCCGGGACAGGGAAACTGGGGCCAACGTCCTGACTTTC
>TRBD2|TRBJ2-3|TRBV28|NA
CASSLGISGGYPSTDTQYF
TGTGCCAGCAGTTTAGGCATATCGGGGGGGTATCCCAGCACAGATACGCAGTATTTT
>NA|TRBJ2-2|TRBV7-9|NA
CASSLARTGELFF
TGTGCCAGCAGCTTGGCGCGGACCGGGGAGCTGTTTTTT
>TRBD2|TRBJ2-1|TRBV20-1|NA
CSASGGGLRSSYNEQFF
TGCAGTGCTAGTGGCGGGGGGCTCAGGAGCTCCTACAATGAGCAGTTCTTC
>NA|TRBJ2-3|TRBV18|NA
CASSPQSTDTQYF
TGTGCCAGCTCACCTCAGAGCACAGATACGCAGTATTTT
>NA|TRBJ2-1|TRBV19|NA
CASSISNNEQFF
TGTGCCAGTAGTATCTCTAACAATGAGCAGTTCTTC
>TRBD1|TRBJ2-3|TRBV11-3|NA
CASSLTGERPDTQYF
TGTGCCAGCAGCTTAACAGGGGAACGGCCAGATACGCAGTATTTT
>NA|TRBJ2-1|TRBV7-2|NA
CASSSTRLNNEQFF
TGTGCCAGCAGCTCGACCAGGCTCAACAATGAGCAGTTCTTC
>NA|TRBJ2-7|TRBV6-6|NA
CASSTAGATKSEQYF
TGTGCCAGCAGTACCGCGGGGGCCACGAAGAGCGAGCAGTACTTC
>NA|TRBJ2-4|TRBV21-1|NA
CASSKALGQGGMVKNIQYF
TGTGCCAGCAGCAAAGCGCTGGGACAGGGTGGAATGGTCAAAAACATTCAGTACTTC
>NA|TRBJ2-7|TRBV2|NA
CASSPDTYENYEQYF
TGTGCCAGCAGTCCGGACACCTATGAGAACTACGAGCAGTACTTC
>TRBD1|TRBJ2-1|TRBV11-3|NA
CASKSGGSEQFF
TGTGCCAGCAAATCAGGGGGCAGTGAGCAGTTCTTC
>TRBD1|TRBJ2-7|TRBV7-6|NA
CASSLGTGAAEQYF
TGTGCCAGCAGCCTCGGGACAGGGGCTGCCGAGCAGTACTTC
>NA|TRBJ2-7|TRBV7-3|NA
CASSTYGGSYEQYF
TGTGCCAGCAGCACATATGGGGGGTCCTACGAGCAGTACTTC